A single sample gave rise to the 10 T cell receptor beta chains below, sequenced in a study of long-term antiretroviral therapy in people with HIV. Version v3.0 of the immunoSEQ assay was performed at survey level. The table came from immunoSEQ multiplex PCR; TCRdb's copy has only in-frame clones and leaves some out. This table has 28,000 or so clones, 84% appearing once. Source: unsorted PBMCs, taken 0.4 years after starting antiretroviral therapy. These receptors all come from a man between 18 and 29 years old with HIV.

This chain uses TRBV9 with TRBJ1-2; D is uncertain. The CDR3 runs 17 residues. Per the germline V gene, CDR1 is SGDLS and CDR2 is YYNGEE. Trimming removed 0 bases from V and 4 bases from J, with 19 bases in between. The CDR3 bases are TGTGCCAGCAGCGTAGATGCGACACTCCGCTTCGGCTATGGCTACACCTTC. Translating it yields CASSVDATLRFGYGYTF.

The genes are TRBV27 and TRBJ2-3; 8 positions match TRBD2. The CDR3 loop spans 20 amino acids. CDR1 and CDR2 (germline): MNHEY, SMNVEV (reference sequence). After removal of 4 bases from V and 2 bases from J, the junction contained 20 bases not matched to a gene. The CDR3 sequence: CASSSYVPFTSGAITDTQYF. Written as DNA, the CDR3 is TGTGCCAGCAGTTCTTATGTCCCATTTACTAGCGGAGCCATCACAGATACGCAGTATTTT.

A single count supports this clone. The rearrangement uses TRBV15 and TRBJ1-1; D is possibly TRBD1 (5 bases). V gave up 3 bases and J gave up 7 bases, with 15 bases separating them. Per the germline V gene, CDR1 is LNHNV and CDR2 is YYDKDF (reference sequence). This CDR3 spans 14 amino acids. CDR3 sequence reads: CATSRFREHGEAFF. The DNA of the CDR3 is TGTGCCACCAGCAGGTTCAGGGAACACGGTGAAGCTTTCTTT. Looking up the rest from reference TRBV15 and TRBJ1-1 gives the full variable domain: DAMVIQNPRYQVTQFGKPVTLSCSQTLNHNVMYWYQQKSSQAPKLLFHYYDKDFNNEADTPDNFQSRRPNTSFCFLDIRSPGLGDTAMYLCATSRFREHGEAFFGQGTRLTVV.

This clone was observed a few times. The chain joins TRBV5-1 to TRBJ2-7; D assignment may be TRBD1 or TRBD2 (5 bases each). The V gene lost 3 bases and the J gene lost 6 bases, with 10 bases spanning the gap. The CDR3 extends over 12 amino acids. Germline lookup yields CDR1 SGHRS and CDR2 YFSETQ. This CDR3 is CASSWDGGEQYF. The CDR3, as DNA: TGCGCCAGCAGCTGGGACGGCGGCGAGCAGTACTTC.

This chain links TRBV6-5 with TRBJ1-1; no clear D. Germline assignment: CDR1 MNHEY and CDR2 SVGAGI. V lost 8 bases to trimming and J lost 1 base, with 5 bases between them. The CDR3 has 11 amino acids. DNA of the CDR3: TGTGCCAGCGGCCCGAACACTGAAGCTTTCTTT. This gives the protein CASGPNTEAFF.

The chain is built from TRBV6-6 and TRBJ1-4; D is uncertain. V was clipped by 10 bases and J by 8 bases, with 11 bases between them. The CDR3 covers 11 residues. CDR1 is MNHNY and CDR2 is SVGAGI in the germline V gene (reference sequence). CDR3 sequence reads: CATYIREKLFF. DNA of the CDR3: TGTGCCACCTATATTCGGGAAAAACTGTTTTTT.

The CDR3 is CASSVGQAPGNTIYF. The DNA for the CDR3 is TGTGCCAGCAGCGTAGGGCAGGCTCCGGGAAACACCATATATTTT. This chain links TRBV9 with TRBJ1-3; D is uncertain. Trimming pared 0 bases from V and 4 bases from J, leaving 11 bases between. Germline V gene sequence: CDR1 SGDLS, CDR2 YYNGEE. The CDR3 is made up of 15 amino acids.

The rearrangement links TRBV19 to TRBJ2-7; unclear D gene. The CDR3 spans 12 residues. Between the trimmed V and J ends, which lost 5 bases and 1 base, there was a span of 6 bases. In germline, CDR1 is LNHDA, CDR2 SQIVND (reference sequence). CDR3 amino acids: CASSQPSYEQYF. Here the CDR3 DNA reads TGTGCCAGTAGTCAGCCGTCCTACGAGCAGTACTTC.

This chain connects TRBV28 to TRBJ2-1, with 9 positions matching TRBD2. This CDR3 region has 16 residues. Germline values: CDR1 MDHEN, CDR2 SYDVKM. Trimming at V came to 0 bases and at J to 5 bases, leaving 5 bases not matched to a gene. The CDR3 bases are TGTGCCAGCAGTTTATGGACTAGCGGAACCCACAATGAGCAGTTCTTC. It encodes CASSLWTSGTHNEQFF.

This chain links TRBV10-3 with TRBJ2-7; 7 bases line up with TRBD1. With V trimmed by 0 bases and J by 4 bases, 9 bases remained unmatched. Per germline, CDR1 ENHRY and CDR2 SYGVKD. The CDR3 contains 16 residues. For the CDR3, the DNA is TGTGCCATCAGTGAGTCTATGACAGGGATCTCGTACGAGCAGTACTTC. It codes for CAISESMTGISYEQYF.